This passage covers 14 T cell receptor beta chains from one sample sequenced in a study of early T cells in non-severe SARS-CoV-2 infection. Via MiXCR, TCRdb re-called the 5' RACE reads, giving one row per CDR3 protein. The table lists 75,000 to 80,000 distinct CDR3 sequences, more than 7.5% of them singletons. Sequencing was performed on whole blood. These receptors came from an adult who was a healthcare worker with PCR-confirmed SARS-CoV-2 infection or an uninfected control (not recorded which).

This clonotype appeared many times. The V call is TRBV7-9, the J call TRBJ2-1; TRBD1 agrees at 7 bases. Trimming removed 1 base from V and 4 bases from J; junction bases left unmatched: 13. This CDR3 comprises 18 residues. CDR1 is SEHNR and CDR2 is FQNEAQ in the germline V gene (reference sequence). In DNA form, the CDR3 reads TGTGCCAGCAGCTTAGAGGGGGCCAGGTCTCATAAGTACAATGAGCAGTTCTTC. This encodes CASSLEGARSHKYNEQFF.

This clonotype was seen only a few times. The genes are TRBV28 and TRBJ2-7, with D possibly being TRBD1 (6 bases). V was cut by 6 bases and J by 4 bases, with 25 bases left in between. The CDR3 contains 17 residues. CDR1 MDHEN and CDR2 SYDVKM come from the germline V gene. CDR3 bases: TGTGCCAGCAGCCCCAGAGGGCAGGGGTCCTTTCTTTACGAGCAGTACTTC. Residues: CASSPRGQGSFLYEQYF.

At least ten counts were recorded for this clonotype. The chain recombines TRBV20-1 with TRBJ2-6, with 9 bases fitting TRBD2. V lost 3 bases and J lost 3; bases outside the gene matches: 9. The CDR3 has 17 residues. CDR1 DFQATT and CDR2 SNEGSKA come from the germline V gene (reference sequence). CDR3 sequence reads: CSASRPRGRGGANVLTF. The CDR3 DNA is TGCAGTGCTAGCCGCCCTCGCGGGAGGGGTGGGGCCAACGTCCTGACTTTC.

Ten or more counts support this clonotype. The CDR3 protein is CSARQGVNQPQHF. CDR3 bases: TGCAGTGCTAGACAGGGGGTCAATCAGCCCCAGCATTTT. The V call is TRBV20-1, the J call TRBJ1-5; 7 bases align to TRBD1. CDR1 DFQATT and CDR2 SNEGSKA come from the germline V gene (reference sequence). The CDR3 has 13 amino acids. Trimming took 2 bases from V and 3 from J; bases not matched to a gene: 1.

This clonotype was picked up many times. This chain links TRBV5-4 with TRBJ1-5; D is possibly TRBD1 (6 bases). The CDR3 is 14 residues long. V was clipped by 4 bases and J by 7 bases, with 15 bases between them. The germline CDR1 and CDR2 sequences are SGHNT and YYREEE (reference sequence). CDR3 protein: CASSEGRGGQPQHF. The CDR3 bases are TGTGCCAGCAGCGAAGGCAGGGGAGGGCAGCCCCAGCATTTT. Full variable domain (outside the CDR3, taken from reference TRBV5-4 and TRBJ1-5): ETGVTQSPTHLIKTRGQQVTLRCSSQSGHNTVSWYQQALGQGPQFIFQYYREEENGRGNFPPRFSGLQFPNYSSELNVNALELDDSALYLCASSEGRGGQPQHFGDGTRLSIL.

This clonotype was observed many times. The J gene is TRBJ2-1, the V gene TRBV28; 11 bases fit TRBD2. The CDR3 loop spans 14 amino acids. V shed 5 bases and J 7 bases; nucleotides not matched to a gene: 4. Germline V lookup: CDR1 MDHEN, CDR2 SYDVKM. The CDR3 region has the DNA TGTGCCAGCAGTAGGGGACTAGCGGAGAATGAGCAGTTCTTC. This sequence encodes CASSRGLAENEQFF.

This clonotype has more than one count but fewer than ten. The chain employs TRBV3-1 and TRBJ1-2; D is uncertain. V lost 4 bases and J lost 7, with 22 bases in between. This CDR3 contains 16 residues. Per germline, CDR1 LGHDT and CDR2 YNNKEL (reference sequence). The CDR3 bases are TGTGCCAGCAGCCCATTCCTTCTTCCGATGACTGGTGGCTACACCTTC. Translating gives CASSPFLLPMTGGYTF.

This clonotype was observed many times. The chain joins TRBV12-3 or TRBV12-4 to TRBJ1-5, with no clear D. CDR3 length: 15 residues. The V and J ends lost 4 bases and 2 bases respectively, with 12 bases between them. The CDR3 nucleotides read TGTGCCAGCAGTTACTCAACCCTCCGCAATCAGCCCCAGCATTTT. Encoded protein: CASSYSTLRNQPQHF.

This clonotype has at least ten counts. The rearrangement uses TRBV27 and TRBJ1-3, with TRBD1 matching 7 bases. Trimming removed 10 bases from V and 0 bases from J; junction bases left unmatched: 9. CDR3 length equals 15 residues. CDR1 is MNHEY and CDR2 is SMNVEV in the germline V gene (reference sequence). The CDR3 sequence: CAIIPDRASGNTIYF. In DNA form, the CDR3 reads TGTGCCATCATTCCCGACAGGGCCTCTGGAAACACCATATATTTT.

This clonotype was picked up many times. This chain links TRBV6-6 with TRBJ2-7; 8 bases fit TRBD2. Germline CDR1 and CDR2: MNHNY and SVGAGI (reference sequence). V was clipped by 0 bases and J by 6 bases; unmatched bases: 4. The CDR3 contains 14 residues. The CDR3, as DNA: TGTGCCAGCAGTTACTCGACTAGCGATACCGAGCAGTACTTC. It encodes CASSYSTSDTEQYF.

There are many counts of this clonotype. The chain carries TRBV28 and TRBJ2-5, with 14 bases that match TRBD2. The CDR3 contains 21 residues. The germline CDR1 and CDR2 sequences are MDHEN and SYDVKM. V lost 6 bases and J lost 1; bases outside the gene matches: 19. DNA for the CDR3: TGTGCCAGCAGCTCCCTTTCGCCCGGGACTAGCGGGAGCGTACCCCAAGAGACCCAGTACTTC. Residues: CASSSLSPGTSGSVPQETQYF.

The chain carries TRBV28 and TRBJ2-7; the D is unclear. The germline gives CDR1 MDHEN, CDR2 SYDVKM. The CDR3 covers 14 residues. The V and J ends lost 1 base and 2 bases respectively, with 9 bases between them. DNA of the CDR3: TGTGCCAGCAGTTTATACGGCGGTCCCTACGAGCAGTACTTC. Residues: CASSLYGGPYEQYF.

The chain employs TRBV20-1 and TRBJ2-7; D unclear. CDR3 size: 14 residues. Trimming pared 5 bases from V and 0 bases from J, leaving 14 bases between. The V gene's germline CDR1 is DFQATT and CDR2 SNEGSKA (reference sequence). CDR3 nucleotides: TGCAGTGCTCCCCCTTCGCCGAGCTCCTACGAGCAGTACTTC. It translates to CSAPPSPSSYEQYF.

This clonotype was detected only a few times. The rearrangement joins TRBV28 to TRBJ2-3; unclear D gene. The V end lost 6 bases, the J end lost 3 bases, and 22 bases lay between the germline ends. Germline V gives CDR1 MDHEN, CDR2 SYDVKM. The CDR3 spans 17 residues. In DNA form, the CDR3 reads TGTGCCAGCAGGGGTGGTTCAGCGAGCCGCCGGACAGATACGCAGTATTTT. It encodes CASRGGSASRRTDTQYF.